This TCR beta chain was sequenced in a study of T cell responses to AZD1222 COVID-19 vaccine. Here immunoSEQ multiplex PCR was the method, and the copy in TCRdb shows in-frame clones only, minus some. Counted here are 90,000 to 120,000 clones, 85% to 90% occurring once; the ten biggest clones make up roughly 17%. Findings and caveats of the study: Every sample of the repertoires postdated the peak T cell response. White British ancestry dominated among donors, who included more females, and clonal diversity was possibly underestimated. When two AZD1222 doses had been given, Spike-specific TCR breadth and depth rose. Regions left unmutated in variants are reportedly the target of nearly half of spike-specific TCRs.

This clone has only one observation. The antigen is not known. The germline V gene encodes CDR1 LGHDT and CDR2 YNNKEL (reference sequence). The CDR3 contains 14 residues. V was clipped by 0 bases and J by 4 bases, with 9 bases between them. This clonotype originated in an adult in good health. J is TRBJ1-2 and V is TRBV3-1 (or the pseudogene TRBV3-2), with a tentative D call TRBD1 (5 bases). The sample consisted of peripheral blood, taken on day 0 of AZD1222 vaccination. CDR3 loop: CASSQDTGGYGYTF. Written as DNA, the CDR3 is TGTGCCAGCAGCCAAGATACCGGGGGCTATGGCTACACCTTC.